These 9 T cell receptor beta chains were all obtained from the same sample, sequenced in a study of regulatory T cells in long-lasting Graves disease. CDR3-region Arm-PCR and iRepertoire HTBI primers produced the TCR beta libraries. TCRdb reprocessed the multiplex PCR reads via MiXCR and lists one record per CDR3 protein. The top ten hold approximately 15% of the sample, which has approximately 400,000 distinct CDR3 sequences, about 15% seen once. Time point specified: newly diagnosed GD, antithyroid drugs for less than 3 months. PBMC-derived RNA was used for the TCR library. These records were also assigned to another study, of T cells in Graves' hyperthyroidism and ophthalmopathy.

The sequences come from peripheral blood mononuclear cells (PBMCs), collected at new diagnosis, from a patient treated with antithyroid drugs. The receptors come from a woman in her 30s with Graves disease.

The V and J genes are TRBV5-5 and TRBJ2-5, with 16 bases lining up with TRBD2. The CDR3 length is 17 residues. Trimming at V came to 4 bases and at J to 5 bases, leaving 8 bases not matched to a gene. Germline CDR1 reads SGHKS; CDR2 reads YYEKEE (reference sequence). Here the CDR3 DNA reads TGTGCCAGCAGCCTGGGACTAGCGGGAGGGCGGGAGGAGACCCAGTACTTC. Translating it yields CASSLGLAGGREETQYF.

This clonotype was counted at least ten times. The chain links TRBV20-1 to TRBJ2-7; D is unresolved. CDR3 length equals 11 residues. Trimming removed 4 bases from V and 6 bases from J, with 10 bases in between. CDR1 and CDR2 (germline): DFQATT, SNEGSKA (reference sequence). CDR3 sequence reads: CSATQKGEQYF. The CDR3 nucleotides read TGCAGTGCTACTCAAAAGGGCGAGCAGTACTTC.

This clonotype was counted at least ten times. The chain uses TRBV20-1 and TRBJ1-5; D might be TRBD1 (5 bases). Trimming removed 6 bases at V and 0 bases at J, with 15 bases between. This CDR3 has 15 amino acids. Germline V gene data show CDR1 as DFQATT and CDR2 as SNEGSKA (reference sequence). The CDR3 DNA reads as TGCAGTGCGACAGCAGGGTTCTATAGCAATCAGCCCCAGCATTTT. Amino acid sequence: CSATAGFYSNQPQHF.

This clonotype was seen only a few times. This chain uses TRBV5-1 with TRBJ2-1; TRBD2 matches at 8 bases. V lost 4 bases, J lost 1 base, and 7 bases stayed unmatched. The germline gives CDR1 SGHRS, CDR2 YFSETQ. This CDR3 has 16 residues. CDR3 region: CASSPGGLQSYNEQFF. CDR3 nucleotides: TGCGCCAGCAGCCCGGGGGGGCTACAATCCTACAATGAGCAGTTCTTC.

This clonotype was seen a handful of times. The chain carries TRBV12-3 or TRBV12-4 and TRBJ1-2; D is ambiguous. The CDR3 is 16 amino acids. The V and J ends lost 4 bases and 8 bases respectively, with 23 bases between them. Here the CDR3 reads CASSSSLESLTQGYTF. In nucleotides, the CDR3 is TGTGCCAGCAGTTCGTCCCTCGAGTCACTAACTCAAGGCTACACCTTC.

This clonotype appeared once. V gene TRBV5-1 combines with J gene TRBJ2-1, with TRBD2 identical over 7 bases. CDR3 length: 16 amino acids. Trimming at V came to 5 bases and at J to 4 bases, leaving 12 bases not matched to a gene. Germline CDR1 SGHRS, CDR2 YFSETQ. Here the CDR3 DNA reads TGCGCCAGCAGTCCAGCACTCGCGGGAGTTTACAATGAGCAGTTCTTC. It yields the protein CASSPALAGVYNEQFF.

This clonotype was seen ten or more times. The chain recombines TRBV12-3 or TRBV12-4 with TRBJ2-7, with D perhaps matching TRBD1 or TRBD2 (5 bases each). V shed 6 bases and J shed 5 bases, with 17 bases lying between them. The CDR3 has 14 residues. The CDR3 protein is CASSWPGPSDEQYF. In nucleotides, the CDR3 is TGTGCCAGCAGCTGGCCGGGACCTTCGGACGAGCAGTACTTC.

The chain uses TRBV20-1 and TRBJ2-7; 11 bases are a match to TRBD2. J was trimmed by 1 base and V by 8 bases; bases with no gene match: 4. This CDR3 has 13 amino acids. Germline V gene sequence: CDR1 DFQATT, CDR2 SNEGSKA (reference sequence). The CDR3 sequence is CSLLAGGSYEQYF. The CDR3 DNA is TGCAGTCTTCTAGCGGGAGGTTCCTACGAGCAGTACTTC.

This clonotype was seen repeatedly, ten times or more. This chain uses TRBV6-1 with TRBJ2-2; 9 bases match TRBD2. Trimming at V came to 1 base and at J to 0 bases, leaving 9 bases not matched to a gene. The CDR3 runs to 19 residues. The germline CDR1 and CDR2 sequences are MNHNS and SASEGT. CDR3 sequence (DNA): TGTGCCAGCAGTGAAGGGTTGTGGGGCGGGAGGGCGAACACCGGGGAGCTGTTTTTT. Protein sequence: CASSEGLWGGRANTGELFF.